This T cell receptor (beta chain) was documented in a study of blood T cell repertoires in COVID-19 (dated by TCRdb to 2018 to 2020). General notes on the study: Collaborator samples came from the United States, Italy and Spain and covered acute and convalescent phases of COVID-19. A de-identified subject ID, COVID-19 status, age in years and sex were almost always included in the sample metadata. Samples came from the ongoing ImmuneRACE study (first 160 participants) plus 1,254 subjects from 6 global collaborators. The prospective study material was composed of cDNA or gDNA derived from T cells, B-cell-depleted T cells, or PBMCs. HLA class I and class II types, where available, came from metadata supplied by the sample provider rather than from assay-based typing. The repertoires were released in a freely available public database intended as a resource for research on the immune response to SARS-CoV-2. The dataset comprised deeply sampled blood TCRbeta repertoires from subjects exposed to, actively infected with, or recovered from COVID-19. Study-level results and caveats: The quantity of clinical and demographic metadata differed by source and by participant and was supplied without curation.

The collaborating institutions used their own protocols to collect whole blood in K2EDTA tubes. For TCRbeta analysis, collaborator samples were shipped as frozen whole blood, as isolated PBMCs, or as DNA extracted from either sample type. TCRbeta CDR3 regions were amplified from genomic DNA by means of the immunoSEQ Assay, a bias-controlled multiplex PCR. The authors' pipeline ran thus. The number of nucleated cells in each sample was estimated by amplification of reference gene primers within the assay. To quantify the absolute abundance of each unique TCRbeta CDR3 rearrangement, sequence reads were collapsed and filtered. Productive Simpson clonality was computed per sample as the square root of Simpson's diversity index over productive rearrangements. This immuneACCESS table, as held by TCRdb, lists in-frame sequences with V and J called but not all clones. Of the missing ones, under half trace to an unresolved V gene in checked studies; the others have no known cause. V, J and clone size are those of that table, while D and trimming were read from the DNA. This sample is represented by 65,000 to 80,000 clones; about 90% of them were singletons. Approximately 6.3% of the sample lies in the top ten.

As to this clone: Which antigen it targets is not known. Base qualities were left out, and no much larger clone turns up one base away.

Taken from the germline V gene (reference sequence), the CDR1 and CDR2 loops are LNHDA and SQIVND. From the cysteine through the phenylalanine, the CDR3 covers 16 amino acids. CDR3 DNA only is kept here, 48 bases in frame from base 1. After removal of 5 bases from V and 1 base from J, the junction retains 11 bases not matched to a gene. The chain is encoded by TRBV19 joined to TRBJ2-7; 7 junctional bases match TRBD2. Sequenced input: peripheral blood. The clonotype originates from a middle-aged man with active COVID-19. CDR3 sequence: CASSPGVAGVSYEQYF. The base sequence is TGTGCCAGTAGTCCCGGTGTTGCGGGGGTTTCCTACGAGCAGTACTTC.